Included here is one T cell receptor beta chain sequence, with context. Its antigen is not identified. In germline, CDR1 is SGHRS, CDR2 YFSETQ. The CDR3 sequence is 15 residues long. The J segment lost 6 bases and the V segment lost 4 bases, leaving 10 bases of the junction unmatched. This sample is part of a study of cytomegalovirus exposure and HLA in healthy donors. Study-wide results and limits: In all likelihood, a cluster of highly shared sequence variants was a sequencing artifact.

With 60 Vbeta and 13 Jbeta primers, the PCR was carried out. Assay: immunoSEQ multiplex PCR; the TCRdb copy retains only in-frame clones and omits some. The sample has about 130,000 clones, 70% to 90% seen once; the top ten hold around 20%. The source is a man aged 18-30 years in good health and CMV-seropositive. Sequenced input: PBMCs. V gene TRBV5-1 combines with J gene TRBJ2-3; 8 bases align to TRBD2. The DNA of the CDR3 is TGCGCCAGCAGCCCTACTAGCGGCATCGGGGATACGCAGTATTTT. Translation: CASSPTSGIGDTQYF.